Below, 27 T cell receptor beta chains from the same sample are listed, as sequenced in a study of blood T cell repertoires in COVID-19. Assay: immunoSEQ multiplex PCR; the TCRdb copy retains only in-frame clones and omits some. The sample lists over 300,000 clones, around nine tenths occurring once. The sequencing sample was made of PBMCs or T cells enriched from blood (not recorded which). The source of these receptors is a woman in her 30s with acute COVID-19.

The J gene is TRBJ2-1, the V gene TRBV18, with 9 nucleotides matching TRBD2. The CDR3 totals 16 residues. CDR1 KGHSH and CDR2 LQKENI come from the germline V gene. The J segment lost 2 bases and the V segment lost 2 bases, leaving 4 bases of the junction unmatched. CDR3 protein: CASSPMASGAYNEQFF. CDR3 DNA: TGTGCCAGCTCACCAATGGCTAGCGGGGCCTACAATGAGCAGTTCTTC.

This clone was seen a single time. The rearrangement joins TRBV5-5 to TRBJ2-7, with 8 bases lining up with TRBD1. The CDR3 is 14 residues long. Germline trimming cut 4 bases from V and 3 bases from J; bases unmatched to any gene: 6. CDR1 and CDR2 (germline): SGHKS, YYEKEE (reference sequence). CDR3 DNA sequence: TGTGCCAGCAGCCCTGGACAGGGTCTCTACGAGCAGTACTTC. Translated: CASSPGQGLYEQYF.

CDR3 DNA: TGTGCCAGCAGCCCCTACCGGGGGTCCTTGAGCTCTGGGGCCAACGTCCTGACTTTC. As protein: CASSPYRGSLSSGANVLTF. The chain employs TRBV5-6 and TRBJ2-6; tentatively, D is TRBD2 (6 bases). V lost 4 bases and J 0 bases, leaving 20 bases between the germline ends. Germline loops: CDR1 SGHDT, CDR2 YYEEEE. The CDR3 runs 19 residues.

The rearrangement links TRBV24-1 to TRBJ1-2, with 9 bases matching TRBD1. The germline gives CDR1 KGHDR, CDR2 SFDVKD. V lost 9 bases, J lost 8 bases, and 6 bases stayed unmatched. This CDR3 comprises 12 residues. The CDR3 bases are TGTGCCACCTGGACAGGGGCCAGGGGCTACACCTTC. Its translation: CATWTGARGYTF.

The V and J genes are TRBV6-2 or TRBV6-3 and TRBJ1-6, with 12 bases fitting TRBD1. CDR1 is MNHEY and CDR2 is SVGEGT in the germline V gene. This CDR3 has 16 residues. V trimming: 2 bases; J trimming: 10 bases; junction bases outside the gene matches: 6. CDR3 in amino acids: CASSYPGQGARSPLHF. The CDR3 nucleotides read TGTGCCAGCAGTTACCCGGGACAGGGGGCGAGGTCACCCCTCCACTTT.

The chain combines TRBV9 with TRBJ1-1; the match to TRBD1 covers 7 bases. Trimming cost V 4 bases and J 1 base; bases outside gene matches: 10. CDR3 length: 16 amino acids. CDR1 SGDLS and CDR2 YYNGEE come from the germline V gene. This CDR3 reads CASSPPRTGENTEAFF. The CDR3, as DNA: TGTGCCAGCAGCCCGCCCCGGACAGGTGAGAACACTGAAGCTTTCTTT.

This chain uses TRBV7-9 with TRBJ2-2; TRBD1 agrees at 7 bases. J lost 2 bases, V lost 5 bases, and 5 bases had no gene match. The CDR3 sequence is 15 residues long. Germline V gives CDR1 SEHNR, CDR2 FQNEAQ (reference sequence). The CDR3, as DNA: TGTGCCAGCAGCCGGGGACAGCTAAACACCGGGGAGCTGTTTTTT. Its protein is CASSRGQLNTGELFF.

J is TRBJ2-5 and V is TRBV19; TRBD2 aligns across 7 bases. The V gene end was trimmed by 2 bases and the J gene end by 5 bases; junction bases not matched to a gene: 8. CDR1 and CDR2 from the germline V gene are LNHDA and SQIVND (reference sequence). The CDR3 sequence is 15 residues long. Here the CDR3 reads CASSISGAGGETQYF. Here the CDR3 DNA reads TGTGCCAGTAGTATAAGCGGGGCCGGTGGGGAGACCCAGTACTTC.

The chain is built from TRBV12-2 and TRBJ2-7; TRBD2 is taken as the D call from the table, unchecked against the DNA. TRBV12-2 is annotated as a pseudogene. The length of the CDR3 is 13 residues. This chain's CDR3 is CATVGGGRYEQYF. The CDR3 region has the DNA TGTGCAACCGTCGGCGGGGGGCGCTACGAGCAGTACTTC.

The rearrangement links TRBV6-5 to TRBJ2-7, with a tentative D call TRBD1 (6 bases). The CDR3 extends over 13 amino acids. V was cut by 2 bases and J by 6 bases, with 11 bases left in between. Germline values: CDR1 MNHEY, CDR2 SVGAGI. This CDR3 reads CASSYTGSVEQYF. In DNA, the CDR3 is TGTGCCAGCAGTTACACAGGGTCGGTCGAGCAGTACTTC.

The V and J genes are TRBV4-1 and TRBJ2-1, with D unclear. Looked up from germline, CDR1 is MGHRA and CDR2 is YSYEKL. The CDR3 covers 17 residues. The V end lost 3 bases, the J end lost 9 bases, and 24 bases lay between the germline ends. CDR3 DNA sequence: TGCGCCAGCAGCCATACTTCGACGGCGATGGCGGTGGGTGAGCAGTTCTTC. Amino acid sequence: CASSHTSTAMAVGEQFF.

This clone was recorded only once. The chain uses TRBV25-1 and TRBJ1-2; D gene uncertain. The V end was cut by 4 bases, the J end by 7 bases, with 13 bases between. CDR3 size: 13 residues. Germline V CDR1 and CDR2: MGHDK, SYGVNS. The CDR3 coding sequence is TGTGCCAGCAGTGCCCGGGTAGGTGGTGGCTACACCTTC. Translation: CASSARVGGGYTF.

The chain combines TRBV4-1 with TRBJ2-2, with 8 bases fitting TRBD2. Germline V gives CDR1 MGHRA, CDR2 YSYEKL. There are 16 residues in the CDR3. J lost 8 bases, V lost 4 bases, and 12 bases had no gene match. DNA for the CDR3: TGCGCCAGCAGCCCCGGGAGGGGGGCCCTGGGAGGGGAGCTGTTTTTT. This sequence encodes CASSPGRGALGGELFF.

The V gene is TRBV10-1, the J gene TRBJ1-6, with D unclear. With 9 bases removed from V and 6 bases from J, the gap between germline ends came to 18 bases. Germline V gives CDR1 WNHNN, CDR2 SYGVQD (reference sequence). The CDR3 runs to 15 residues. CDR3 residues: CARRPWADSNSPLHF. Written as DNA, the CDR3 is TGCGCCAGACGTCCATGGGCAGATAGTAATTCACCCCTCCACTTT.

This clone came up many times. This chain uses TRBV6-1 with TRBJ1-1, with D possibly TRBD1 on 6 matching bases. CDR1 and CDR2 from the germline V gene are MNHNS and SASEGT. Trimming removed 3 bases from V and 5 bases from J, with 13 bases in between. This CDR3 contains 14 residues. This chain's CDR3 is CASSDPTGFTEAFF. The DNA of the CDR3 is TGTGCCAGCAGTGACCCAACAGGGTTTACTGAAGCTTTCTTT.

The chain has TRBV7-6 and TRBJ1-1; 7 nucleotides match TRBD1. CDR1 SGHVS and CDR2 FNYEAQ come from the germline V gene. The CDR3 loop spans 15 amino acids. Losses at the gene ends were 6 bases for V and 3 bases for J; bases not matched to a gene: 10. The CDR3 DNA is TGTGCCAGCAGTCCTACTACAGGGGACTACACTGAAGCTTTCTTT. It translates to CASSPTTGDYTEAFF.

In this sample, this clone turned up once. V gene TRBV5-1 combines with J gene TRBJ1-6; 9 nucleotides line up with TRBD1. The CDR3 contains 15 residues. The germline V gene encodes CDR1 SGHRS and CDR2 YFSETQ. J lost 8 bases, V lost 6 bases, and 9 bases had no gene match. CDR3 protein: CASNPQGARDSPLHF. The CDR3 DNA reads TGCGCCAGCAACCCACAGGGGGCAAGAGATTCACCCCTCCACTTT.

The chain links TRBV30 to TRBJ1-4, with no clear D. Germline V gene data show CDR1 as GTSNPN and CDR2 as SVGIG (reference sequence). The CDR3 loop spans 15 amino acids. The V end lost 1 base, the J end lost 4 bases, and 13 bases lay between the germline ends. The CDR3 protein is CAWSEGALFNEKLFF. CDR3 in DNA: TGTGCCTGGAGTGAGGGAGCCCTATTTAATGAAAAACTGTTTTTT. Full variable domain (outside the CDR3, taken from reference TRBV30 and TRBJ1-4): SQTIHQWPATLVQPVGSPLSLECTVEGTSNPNLYWYRQAAGRGLQLLFYSVGIGQISSEVPQNLSASRPQDRQFILSSKKLLLSDSGFYLCAWSEGALFNEKLFFGSGTQLSVL.

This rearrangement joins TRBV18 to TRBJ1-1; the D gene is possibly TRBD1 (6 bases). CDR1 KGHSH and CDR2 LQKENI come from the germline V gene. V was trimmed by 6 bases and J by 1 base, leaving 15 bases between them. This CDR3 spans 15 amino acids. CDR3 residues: CASSPSTGWNTEAFF. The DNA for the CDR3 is TGTGCCAGCTCCCCCTCCACAGGGTGGAACACTGAAGCTTTCTTT.

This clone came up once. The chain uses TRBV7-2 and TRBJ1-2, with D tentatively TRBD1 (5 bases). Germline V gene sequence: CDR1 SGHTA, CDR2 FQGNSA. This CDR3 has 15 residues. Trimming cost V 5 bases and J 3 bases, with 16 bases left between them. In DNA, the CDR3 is TGTGCCAGCAGCCAAGTGGTAGGGGAAGACTATGGCTACACCTTC. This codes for CASSQVVGEDYGYTF. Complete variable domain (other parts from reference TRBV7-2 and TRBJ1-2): GAGVSQSPSNKVTEKGKDVELRCDPISGHTALYWYRQSLGQGLEFLIYFQGNSAPDKSGLPSDRFSAERTGGSVSTLTIQRTQQEDSAVYLCASSQVVGEDYGYTFGSGTRLTVV.

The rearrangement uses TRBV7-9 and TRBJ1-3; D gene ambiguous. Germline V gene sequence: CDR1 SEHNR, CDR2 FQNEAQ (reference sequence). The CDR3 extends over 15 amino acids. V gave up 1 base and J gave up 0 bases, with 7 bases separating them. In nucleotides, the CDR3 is TGTGCCAGCAGCTTAGACAGCGGCTCTGGAAACACCATATATTTT. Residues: CASSLDSGSGNTIYF.

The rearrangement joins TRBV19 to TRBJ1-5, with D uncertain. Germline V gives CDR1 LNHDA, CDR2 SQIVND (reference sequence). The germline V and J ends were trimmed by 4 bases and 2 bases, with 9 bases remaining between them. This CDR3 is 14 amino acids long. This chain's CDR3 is CASSTPRGNQPQHF. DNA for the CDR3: TGTGCCAGTAGTACCCCGCGAGGCAATCAGCCCCAGCATTTT. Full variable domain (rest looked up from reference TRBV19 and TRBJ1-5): DGGITQSPKYLFRKEGQNVTLSCEQNLNHDAMYWYRQDPGQGLRLIYYSQIVNDFQKGDIAEGYSVSREKKESFPLTVTSAQKNPTAFYLCASSTPRGNQPQHFGDGTRLSIL.

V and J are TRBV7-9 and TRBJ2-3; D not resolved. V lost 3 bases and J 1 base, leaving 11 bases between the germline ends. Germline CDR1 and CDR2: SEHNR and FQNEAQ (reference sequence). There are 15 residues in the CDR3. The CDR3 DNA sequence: TGTGCCAGCAGCTTTTATGGTGGGCGCACAGATACGCAGTATTTT. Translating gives CASSFYGGRTDTQYF.

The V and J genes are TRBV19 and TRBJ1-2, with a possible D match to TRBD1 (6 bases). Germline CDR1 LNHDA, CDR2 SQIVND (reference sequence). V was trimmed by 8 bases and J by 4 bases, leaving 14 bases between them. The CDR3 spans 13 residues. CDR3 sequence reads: CASRKGTTYGYTF. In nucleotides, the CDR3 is TGTGCCAGTCGCAAAGGGACAACCTATGGCTACACCTTC.

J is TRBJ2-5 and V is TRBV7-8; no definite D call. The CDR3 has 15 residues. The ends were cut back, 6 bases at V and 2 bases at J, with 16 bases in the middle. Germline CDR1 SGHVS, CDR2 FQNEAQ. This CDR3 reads CASSSEFGVQETQYF. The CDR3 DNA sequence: TGTGCCAGCAGTTCGGAGTTCGGCGTTCAAGAGACCCAGTACTTC.

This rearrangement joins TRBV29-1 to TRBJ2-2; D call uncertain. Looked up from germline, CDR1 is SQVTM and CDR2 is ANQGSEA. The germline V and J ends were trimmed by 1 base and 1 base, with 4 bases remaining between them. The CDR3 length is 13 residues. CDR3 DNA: TGCAGCGTTGAAGGCGTGAACACCGGGGAGCTGTTTTTT. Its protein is CSVEGVNTGELFF.

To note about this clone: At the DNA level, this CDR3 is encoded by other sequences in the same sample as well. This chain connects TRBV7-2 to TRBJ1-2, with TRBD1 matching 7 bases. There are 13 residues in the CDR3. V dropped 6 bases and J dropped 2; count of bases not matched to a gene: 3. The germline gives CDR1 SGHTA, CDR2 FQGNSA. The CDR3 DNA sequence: TGTGCCAGCAGTTGGGACAGAAACTATGGCTACACCTTC. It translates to CASSWDRNYGYTF.